This T cell receptor (beta chain) is from a study of OX40 agonist ivuxolimab in advanced cancers. Only in-frame clones appear in the TCRdb table, and some are missing; sequencing was by immunoSEQ multiplex PCR. The table lists tens of thousands of clones, about nine tenths of them singletons. V shed 5 bases, J shed 2 bases, and the junction held 5 bases outside the gene matches. In germline, CDR1 is LNHDA, CDR2 SQIVND (reference sequence). The CDR3 totals 14 residues. This rearrangement joins TRBV19 to TRBJ2-5; 7 positions match TRBD1. This clonotype originated in an adult with an advanced solid tumor such as melanoma, head and neck, liver or kidney cancer. This sample comprised CD4+ or CD8+ T cells sorted from blood, obtained in a trial of the OX40 agonist ivuxolimab. For the CDR3, the DNA is TGTGCCAGTAGTCAAAACAGGGGTCAAGAGACCCAGTACTTC. Its protein is CASSQNRGQETQYF. The whole variable domain, filled in from reference TRBV19 and TRBJ2-5, reads DGGITQSPKYLFRKEGQNVTLSCEQNLNHDAMYWYRQDPGQGLRLIYYSQIVNDFQKGDIAEGYSVSREKKESFPLTVTSAQKNPTAFYLCASSQNRGQETQYFGPGTRLLVL.